This T cell receptor (beta chain) was recovered during a study of blood T cell repertoires in COVID-19. In the study overall: Samples taken during acute and convalescent COVID-19 were collected in the United States, Italy and Spain. In each case, the material was cDNA or gDNA derived from T cells, B-cell-depleted T cells, or PBMCs.

Authors' processing steps: Reference gene primer amplification gave nucleated cell count estimates. The method was immunoSEQ multiplex PCR; TCRdb's version includes in-frame clones alone and lacks a portion of them. V and J calls and clone size come straight from that table; D and trimming were deduced from the DNA. The table includes approximately 260,000 clones, approximately 80% detected once. Germline lookup yields CDR1 SGDLS and CDR2 YYNGEE. Trimming cost V 2 bases and J 6 bases, with 11 bases left between them. The CDR3 loop spans 14 amino acids. The receptor's source is a human donor in a cohort sampled during active COVID-19. The sequencing input was peripheral blood. V and J are TRBV9 and TRBJ2-2, with D perhaps TRBD2 (6 bases). CDR3 protein: CASSVRGGSGELFF. The DNA of the CDR3 is TGTGCCAGCAGCGTCCGGGGAGGCTCCGGGGAGCTGTTTTTT. The full variable domain, rest sourced from reference TRBV9 and TRBJ2-2, is DSGVTQTPKHLITATGQRVTLRCSPRSGDLSVYWYQQSLDQGLQFLIQYYNGEERAKGNILERFSAQQFPDLHSELNLSSLELGDSALYFCASSVRGGSGELFFGEGSRLTVL.